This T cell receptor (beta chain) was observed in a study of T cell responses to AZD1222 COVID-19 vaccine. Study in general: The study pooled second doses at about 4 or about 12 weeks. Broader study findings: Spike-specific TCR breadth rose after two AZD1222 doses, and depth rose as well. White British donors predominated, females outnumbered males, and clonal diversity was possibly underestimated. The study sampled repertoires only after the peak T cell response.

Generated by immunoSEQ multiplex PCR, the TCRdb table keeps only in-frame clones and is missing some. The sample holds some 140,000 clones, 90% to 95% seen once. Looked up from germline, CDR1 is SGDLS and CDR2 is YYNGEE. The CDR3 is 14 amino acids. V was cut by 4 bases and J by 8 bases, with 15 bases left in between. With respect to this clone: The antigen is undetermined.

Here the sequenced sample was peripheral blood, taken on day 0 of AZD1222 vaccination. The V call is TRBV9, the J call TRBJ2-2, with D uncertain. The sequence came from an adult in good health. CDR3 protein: CASSPGRASGELFF. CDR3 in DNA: TGTGCCAGCAGCCCCGGACGGGCTTCAGGGGAGCTGTTTTTT.